Following are 27 T cell receptor beta chains from one sample sequenced in a study of T cell clonotyping in hematopoietic cell transplantation (dated by TCRdb to the early 2020s). The method behind the library was the immunoSEQ multiplex PCR assay. TCRdb obtained this table from immuneACCESS and retained in-frame rearrangements with V and J assigned. These tables miss some clones; where compared with another copy, unresolved V genes account for less than half of the shortfall, and the remainder is unexplained. For this sample there are 25,000 to 30,000 clones; 82% appear just once. The ten largest clones capture about 1.8% of the sample. This sample's time point label indicates: recipient sample about 28 days before transplant, after cytoreduction. Sample: peripheral blood mononuclear cells, taken before stem cell transplant. All receptors come from a man in his forties with acute myeloid leukemia. Some clones in this sample may be carry-over from other donors' samples.

This chain connects TRBV5-8 to TRBJ2-5; 16 bases fit TRBD2. The germline V gene has CDR1 SGHTS and CDR2 YDEGEE. The junction had 10 bases not matched to a gene; V was cut back by 4 bases and J by 4 bases. The CDR3 loop spans 18 amino acids. The CDR3 coding sequence is TGTGCCAGCAGCGCCATGGGACTAGCGGGGGGGCGCGGAGAGACCCAGTACTTC. This sequence encodes CASSAMGLAGGRGETQYF.

The genes are TRBV29-1 and TRBJ2-6; 9 bases are a match to TRBD1. The V gene end was trimmed by 6 bases and the J gene end by 3 bases; junction bases not matched to a gene: 6. CDR1 and CDR2 (germline): SQVTM, ANQGSEA. The CDR3 totals 15 residues. CDR3 DNA sequence: TGCAGCGTGTCGACAGGGGGTGGTGGGGCCAACGTCCTGACTTTC. Its protein is CSVSTGGGGANVLTF. The full variable domain, rest sourced from reference TRBV29-1 and TRBJ2-6, is SAVISQKPSRDICQRGTSLTIQCQVDSQVTMMFWYRQQPGQSLTLIATANQGSEATYESGFVIDKFPISRPNLTFSTLTVSNMSPEDSSIYLCSVSTGGGGANVLTFGAGSRLTVL.

This clone was counted a single time. V gene TRBV5-1 combines with J gene TRBJ2-1, with D perhaps matching TRBD1 or TRBD2 (5 bases each). V was cut by 0 bases and J by 5 bases, with 12 bases left in between. CDR3 size: 15 residues. Germline V CDR1 and CDR2: SGHRS, YFSETQ. The CDR3 here is CASSLDVVGDNEQFF. CDR3 nucleotides: TGCGCCAGCAGCTTGGATGTTGTGGGGGACAATGAGCAGTTCTTC. Drawing the rest from reference TRBV5-1 and TRBJ2-1, the complete variable domain is KAGVTQTPRYLIKTRGQQVTLSCSPISGHRSVSWYQQTPGQGLQFLFEYFSETQRNKGNFPGRFSGRQFSNSRSEMNVSTLELGDSALYLCASSLDVVGDNEQFFGPGTRLTVL.

The rearrangement uses TRBV10-3 and TRBJ2-7, with a weak D call TRBD2 (5 bases). Germline V gene sequence: CDR1 ENHRY, CDR2 SYGVKD. Trimming left V 0 bases short and J 4 bases short, with 10 bases between. The CDR3 spans 14 residues. Here the CDR3 DNA reads TGTGCCATCAGTGAGTCGGAGGCAGGTTACGAGCAGTACTTC. Amino acid sequence: CAISESEAGYEQYF.

The chain carries TRBV19 and TRBJ2-5, with 14 bases lining up with TRBD2. The J call may be wrong; the DNA end is better matched by TRBJ2-7. Germline-derived CDR1 and CDR2 are LNHDA and SQIVND (reference sequence). The CDR3 totals 18 residues. The DNA for the CDR3 is TGTGCCAGTAGTATCTCGACTAGCGGGAGGGGGAACTCCTACGAGCAGTACTTC. Residues: CASSISTSGRGNSYEQYF.

This chain links TRBV7-6 with TRBJ2-2; perhaps TRBD1 as D (7 bases). With 2 bases removed from V and 4 bases from J, the gap between germline ends came to 11 bases. CDR1 SGHVS and CDR2 FNYEAQ come from the germline V gene. The CDR3 consists of 15 residues. The CDR3 loop reads CASSLSGGRTGELFF. CDR3 coding DNA: TGTGCCAGCAGCTTATCAGGGGGGCGCACCGGGGAGCTGTTTTTT.

This clone was counted between two and nine times. The chain couples TRBV6-5 to TRBJ1-2, with TRBD1 matching over 9 bases. Germline assignment: CDR1 MNHEY and CDR2 SVGAGI. This CDR3 is 14 amino acids long. V lost 6 bases, J lost 7 bases, and 9 bases stayed unmatched. The CDR3 DNA reads TGTGCCAGCAGCCAGTGGGGGACAGGGCCTGGCTACACCTTC. Translating gives CASSQWGTGPGYTF.

The V and J genes are TRBV2 and TRBJ2-7; D unclear. CDR1 is SNHLY and CDR2 is FYNNEI in the germline V gene. Trimming left V 6 bases short and J 0 bases short, with 6 bases between. The CDR3 has 12 residues. CDR3 residues: CASSGSSYEQYF. CDR3 in DNA: TGTGCCAGCAGCGGCAGCTCCTACGAGCAGTACTTC. Looking up the rest from reference TRBV2 and TRBJ2-7 gives the full variable domain: EPEVTQTPSHQVTQMGQEVILRCVPISNHLYFYWYRQILGQKVEFLVSFYNNEISEKSEIFDDQFSVERPDGSNFTLKIRSTKLEDSAMYFCASSGSSYEQYFGPGTRLTVT.

The V gene is TRBV30, the J gene TRBJ1-4, with D maybe TRBD1 (5 bases). Germline V gives CDR1 GTSNPN, CDR2 SVGIG (reference sequence). V gave up 0 bases and J gave up 5 bases, with 16 bases separating them. The CDR3 totals 16 residues. The CDR3 DNA reads TGTGCCTGGAGTGTACTAGTCGGGGGTCCAAATGAAAAACTGTTTTTT. Amino acids: CAWSVLVGGPNEKLFF.

This chain joins TRBV2 and TRBJ1-5; 8 nucleotides agree with TRBD1. V shed 2 bases and J 6 bases; nucleotides not matched to a gene: 6. The germline gives CDR1 SNHLY, CDR2 FYNNEI. The CDR3 is 15 amino acids. The CDR3 coding sequence is TGTGCCAGCAGTGAAACGGACAGGGTCGGTCAGCCCCAGCATTTT. Residues: CASSETDRVGQPQHF. The full variable domain, with the rest looked up from reference TRBV2 and TRBJ1-5, is EPEVTQTPSHQVTQMGQEVILRCVPISNHLYFYWYRQILGQKVEFLVSFYNNEISEKSEIFDDQFSVERPDGSNFTLKIRSTKLEDSAMYFCASSETDRVGQPQHFGDGTRLSIL.

The chain joins TRBV5-4 to TRBJ1-2; D gene unclear. With 2 bases removed from V and 4 bases from J, the gap between germline ends came to 6 bases. Germline V lookup: CDR1 SGHNT, CDR2 YYREEE (reference sequence). The CDR3 spans 12 residues. For the CDR3, the DNA is TGTGCCAGCAGCTTAGAAGGCTATGGCTACACCTTC. Its translation is CASSLEGYGYTF.

In its sample, this clone was seen once. This chain links TRBV7-9 with TRBJ2-5; 9 bases are shared with TRBD1. The length of the CDR3 is 14 residues. Trimming at V came to 4 bases and at J to 4 bases, leaving 4 bases not matched to a gene. Looked up from germline, CDR1 is SEHNR and CDR2 is FQNEAQ (reference sequence). The CDR3 DNA follows: TGTGCCAGCAGCTCGACAGGGGGGAGAGAGACCCAGTACTTC. Translating it yields CASSSTGGRETQYF.

The chain carries TRBV7-8 and TRBJ1-2; a possible D gene is TRBD1 (6 bases). V was shortened by 5 bases and J by 3 bases, with 19 bases between the two germline ends. Germline V lookup: CDR1 SGHVS, CDR2 FQNEAQ. This CDR3 is built from 16 residues. CDR3 in amino acids: CASSPRGAKRDYGYTF. For the CDR3, the DNA is TGTGCCAGCAGCCCCAGGGGTGCCAAAAGAGACTATGGCTACACCTTC.

This CDR3 is CASAPSLEATQYF. As DNA, the CDR3 is TGCGCCAGCGCGCCTTCCCTGGAGGCTACGCAGTATTTT. The gene calls are TRBV4-3 and TRBJ2-3, with D possibly matching TRBD2 (5 bases). CDR1 is LGHNA and CDR2 is YSLEER in the germline V gene. CDR3 length: 13 residues. The V gene lost 8 bases and the J gene lost 8 bases, with 17 bases spanning the gap.

The rearrangement uses TRBV30 and TRBJ1-1, with a weak D call TRBD1 (6 bases). V lost 1 base, J lost 1 base, and 13 bases lay in between. Germline CDR1 reads GTSNPN; CDR2 reads SVGIG (reference sequence). This CDR3 is built from 15 residues. The CDR3 DNA reads TGTGCCTGGAGTGGGGGAGTGACAGGGAACACTGAAGCTTTCTTT. It specifies CAWSGGVTGNTEAFF.

CDR3 sequence: CAWSVRLLGDTQYF. The CDR3 DNA is TGTGCCTGGAGTGTACGGCTTTTGGGAGATACGCAGTATTTT. The V gene is TRBV30, the J gene TRBJ2-3; D uncertain. V shed 0 bases and J shed 5 bases, with 12 bases lying between them. Germline V gene data show CDR1 as GTSNPN and CDR2 as SVGIG (reference sequence). There are 14 residues in the CDR3.

The V gene is TRBV10-3, the J gene TRBJ1-5; TRBD1 agrees at 8 bases. V lost 7 bases to trimming and J lost 6 bases; unmatched junction nucleotides: 8. The CDR3 is 14 amino acids. Germline CDR1 ENHRY, CDR2 SYGVKD. CDR3 in amino acids: CAITETGVGQPQHF. CDR3 nucleotide sequence: TGTGCCATCACCGAGACAGGGGTAGGTCAGCCCCAGCATTTT.

The gene calls are TRBV7-2 and TRBJ1-2; possibly TRBD1 for D (5 bases). This CDR3 contains 13 residues. V lost 1 base to trimming and J lost 7 bases, with 10 bases between them. Germline V gene data show CDR1 as SGHTA and CDR2 as FQGNSA. Here the CDR3 reads CASSLGRAGGYTF. DNA for the CDR3: TGTGCCAGCAGCTTAGGCAGGGCGGGTGGCTACACCTTC.

The chain combines TRBV27 with TRBJ2-1, with 7 bases aligning to TRBD2. Germline V CDR1 and CDR2: MNHEY, SMNVEV (reference sequence). The CDR3 totals 14 residues. V lost 2 bases to trimming and J lost 11 bases; unmatched junction nucleotides: 9. The DNA of the CDR3 is TGTGCCAGCAGTTTAGCCAGCGGGGTTCCACAGCAGTTCTTC. The encoded protein is CASSLASGVPQQFF.

V is TRBV2 and J is TRBJ1-6, with D perhaps TRBD1 (6 bases). The V end lost 4 bases, the J end lost 10 bases, and 11 bases lay between the germline ends. Germline loops: CDR1 SNHLY, CDR2 FYNNEI. This CDR3 is built from 13 residues. The CDR3 DNA is TGTGCCAGCAGTGTCGGGGACAACTCACCCCTCCACTTT. It is translated as CASSVGDNSPLHF. Complete variable domain (other parts from reference TRBV2 and TRBJ1-6): EPEVTQTPSHQVTQMGQEVILRCVPISNHLYFYWYRQILGQKVEFLVSFYNNEISEKSEIFDDQFSVERPDGSNFTLKIRSTKLEDSAMYFCASSVGDNSPLHFGNGTRLTVT.

V and J are TRBV19 and TRBJ1-4; D ambiguous. Trimming stripped 5 bases from V and 4 bases from J, with 14 bases between. CDR1 and CDR2 (germline): LNHDA, SQIVND (reference sequence). The CDR3 spans 15 residues. CDR3 nucleotide sequence: TGTGCCAGTAGTTCGTGGGCAGCTAATAATGAAAAACTGTTTTTT. Protein: CASSSWAANNEKLFF.

The chain joins TRBV7-8 to TRBJ1-1; possible D gene TRBD1, 5 bases. Germline V lookup: CDR1 SGHVS, CDR2 FQNEAQ. Trimming removed 2 bases from V and 3 bases from J, with 7 bases in between. The CDR3 loop spans 13 amino acids. In DNA, the CDR3 is TGTGCCAGCAGCTTACGACAGCACACTGAAGCTTTCTTT. This encodes CASSLRQHTEAFF.

The chain has TRBV7-9 and TRBJ2-2, with D perhaps matching TRBD2 (5 bases). The V end was cut by 5 bases, the J end by 1 base, with 11 bases between. There are 15 residues in the CDR3. Germline CDR1 reads SEHNR; CDR2 reads FQNEAQ (reference sequence). CDR3 nucleotides: TGTGCCAGCAGCCCACGAGGGTTGAACACCGGGGAGCTGTTTTTT. Protein: CASSPRGLNTGELFF.

The V gene is TRBV30, the J gene TRBJ2-4; D may be TRBD1 (7 bases). CDR1 is GTSNPN and CDR2 is SVGIG in the germline V gene (reference sequence). The CDR3 totals 14 residues. Trimming left V 0 bases short and J 9 bases short, with 15 bases between. The CDR3: CAWSVQGGGGIQYF. Here the CDR3 DNA reads TGTGCCTGGAGTGTCCAGGGGGGAGGAGGCATTCAGTACTTC. The whole variable domain, remainder taken from reference TRBV30 and TRBJ2-4, is SQTIHQWPATLVQPVGSPLSLECTVEGTSNPNLYWYRQAAGRGLQLLFYSVGIGQISSEVPQNLSASRPQDRQFILSSKKLLLSDSGFYLCAWSVQGGGGIQYFGAGTRLSVL.

By share, this clone counts as medium-sized. The rearrangement links TRBV11-3 to TRBJ2-5; D is unclear. V lost 2 bases, J lost 1 base, and 8 bases lay in between. CDR3 length: 14 amino acids. Germline V gene data show CDR1 as SGHNT and CDR2 as YENEEA. The CDR3 loop reads CASSLSASQETQYF. The CDR3 region has the DNA TGTGCCAGCAGCTTATCGGCCAGCCAAGAGACCCAGTACTTC.

This clone appeared a single time. The chain has TRBV5-4 and TRBJ1-1, with D perhaps matching TRBD1 (5 bases). Germline V gene data show CDR1 as SGHNT and CDR2 as YYREEE (reference sequence). The length of the CDR3 is 15 residues. V was cut by 9 bases and J by 0 bases, with 18 bases left in between. CDR3 DNA sequence: TGTGCCACCCGGCAGGGATGGACTCTGAACACTGAAGCTTTCTTT. It specifies CATRQGWTLNTEAFF. The full variable domain, completed using reference TRBV5-4 and TRBJ1-1, is ETGVTQSPTHLIKTRGQQVTLRCSSQSGHNTVSWYQQALGQGPQFIFQYYREEENGRGNFPPRFSGLQFPNYSSELNVNALELDDSALYLCATRQGWTLNTEAFFGQGTRLTVV.

The V gene is TRBV27, the J gene TRBJ2-7; D is undetermined. CDR1 is MNHEY and CDR2 is SMNVEV in the germline V gene (reference sequence). Trimming removed 2 bases from V and 2 bases from J, with 13 bases in between. The CDR3 runs to 15 residues. The DNA of the CDR3 is TGTGCCAGCAGTTTAGGCGCGGCTTCGCCCTACGAGCAGTACTTC. This codes for CASSLGAASPYEQYF.